The 4 T cell receptor beta chains in this list originate from one sample, sequenced in a study of shared clonotypes between healthy human individuals. TCRdb keeps only in-frame clones here, not all; method: immunoSEQ multiplex PCR. The sample shows around 100,000 clones, approximately 70% of them seen only once. Sequenced input: memory CD8+ T cells sorted from blood. This sample's subset: CD45RO+ cells pooled with CCR7-negative TemRA cells. These receptor sequences come from a woman aged 25 to 39 in good health.

The chain combines TRBV25-1 with TRBJ2-1, with 14 bases aligning to TRBD2. The germline V gene encodes CDR1 MGHDK and CDR2 SYGVNS. After removal of 2 bases from V and 10 bases from J, the junction contained 7 bases not matched to a gene. The CDR3 covers 16 residues. CDR3 loop: CASSEPGLAGVGEQFF. The CDR3 nucleotides are TGTGCCAGCAGTGAACCGGGACTAGCGGGAGTAGGGGAGCAGTTCTTC.

This sequence joins TRBV4-1 and TRBJ2-7, with a tentative D call TRBD2 (6 bases). The CDR3 contains 15 residues. Germline V gene lookup returns CDR1 MGHRA and CDR2 YSYEKL. Trimming pared 4 bases from V and 6 bases from J, leaving 19 bases between. CDR3 residues: CASSLSGWWKGEQYF. As DNA, the CDR3 is TGCGCCAGCAGCCTTAGCGGATGGTGGAAAGGCGAGCAGTACTTC.

The chain employs TRBV25-1 and TRBJ2-1; 10 bases fit TRBD2. J gave up 7 bases and V 6 bases, and 6 bases lay outside the gene matches. The CDR3 has 14 residues. Germline CDR1 and CDR2: MGHDK and SYGVNS. CDR3 sequence: CASRRTSGKNEQFF. CDR3 DNA: TGTGCCAGCAGGCGGACTAGCGGAAAAAATGAGCAGTTCTTC.

In regard to this clone: At one end, the junction sequence differs from germline, possibly due to a read error. The J gene is TRBJ1-5, the V gene TRBV6-1; 8 positions match TRBD1. This CDR3 has 15 amino acids. Per germline, CDR1 MNHNS and CDR2 SASEGT. The CDR3 bases are TGCGCCAGCAGCCTGACAGGGGTTAGCAATCAGCCCCAGCATTTT. The encoded protein is CASSLTGVSNQPQHF.